The rows below give T cell receptor beta chains drawn from one sample of a study of blood T cell repertoires in COVID-19. Only in-frame clones appear in the TCRdb table, and some are missing; sequencing was by immunoSEQ multiplex PCR. The sample holds around 300,000 clones, just under 90% seen once. Sequences were obtained from PBMCs or T cells enriched from blood (not recorded which). Every receptor here comes from a woman aged 55-69 years who had recovered from COVID-19. Each CDR3 is given with its conserved first and last residue. A D gene is named only where the DNA matches it firmly. Clone size is shown for a subset of rows, as once, few, many or a class of expanded clone.

CASTPGTSGRGEQFF | TGTGCCAGCACCCCCGGGACTAGCGGCAGGGGTGAGCAGTTCTTC | TRBD2 | TRBV6-5 | NA | TRBJ2-1
CASRQGSEKLFF | TGTGCCAGTCGACAGGGTAGTGAAAAACTGTTTTTT | TRBD1 | TRBV2 | NA | TRBJ1-4
CASSFGGWGNQPQHF | TGTGCCAGCAGTTTCGGGGGATGGGGCAATCAGCCCCAGCATTTT | NA | TRBV27 | NA | TRBJ1-5
CAIVAGPNTEAFF | TGTGCCATCGTCGCAGGCCCGAACACTGAAGCTTTCTTT | NA | TRBV10-3 | NA | TRBJ1-1
CAWSDREIYSNQPQHF | TGTGCCTGGAGTGACAGGGAAATTTATAGCAATCAGCCCCAGCATTTT | NA | TRBV30 | NA | TRBJ1-5
CASSLGDRDNSPLHF | TGTGCCAGCAGCTTAGGGGACAGGGACAATTCACCCCTCCACTTT | TRBD1 | TRBV5-4 | NA | TRBJ1-6
CASSPGGEQFF | TGTGCCAGCAGCCCGGGGGGAGAGCAGTTCTTC | TRBD2 | TRBV9 | once | TRBJ2-1
CASDDRATSNQPQHF | TGTGCCAGTGATGACAGGGCAACTAGCAATCAGCCCCAGCATTTT | TRBD1 | TRBV19 | NA | TRBJ1-5
CASSALGTGFYEQYF | TGTGCCAGCAGCGCCCTCGGGACAGGGTTTTACGAGCAGTACTTC | TRBD1 | TRBV9 | NA | TRBJ2-7
CASRVGLAGVYEQYF | TGTGCCAGCAGGGTGGGACTAGCGGGAGTCTACGAGCAGTACTTC | TRBD2 | TRBV6-5 | NA | TRBJ2-7
CASSPLGTGGFETQYF | TGTGCCAGCAGCCCACTTGGGACAGGGGGCTTCGAGACCCAGTACTTC | TRBD1 | TRBV3-1/TRBV3-2 | NA | TRBJ2-5
CASSSNRGGEDF | TGTGCCAGCAGCTCCAACCGTGGAGGGGAGGATTTT | NA | TRBV7-9 | NA | TRBJ1-4
CASSTTPRLAVAKNIQYF | TGTGCCAGCAGCACCACCCCTCGTTTAGCGGTAGCCAAAAACATTCAGTACTTC | NA | TRBV11-3 | NA | TRBJ2-4